This T cell receptor beta chain was found in a study of control samples from healthy donors and cancer patients. Per the germline V gene, CDR1 is MNHEY and CDR2 is SVGAGI. V lost 8 bases and J lost 4, with 15 bases in between. The CDR3 runs to 14 residues. Measured with immunoSEQ multiplex PCR; TCRdb has only the in-frame clones, and not every one. The sample consists of 65,000 to 90,000 clones, around 87% of them appearing once. Sequenced: blood. The receptor was isolated from a man in his forties or fifties in good health. This sequence joins TRBV6-5 and TRBJ1-5; perhaps TRBD1 as D (6 bases). CDR3 in DNA: TGTGCCAGCCGCAGAACAGGGAGAAATCAGCCCCAGCATTTT. Protein product: CASRRTGRNQPQHF.